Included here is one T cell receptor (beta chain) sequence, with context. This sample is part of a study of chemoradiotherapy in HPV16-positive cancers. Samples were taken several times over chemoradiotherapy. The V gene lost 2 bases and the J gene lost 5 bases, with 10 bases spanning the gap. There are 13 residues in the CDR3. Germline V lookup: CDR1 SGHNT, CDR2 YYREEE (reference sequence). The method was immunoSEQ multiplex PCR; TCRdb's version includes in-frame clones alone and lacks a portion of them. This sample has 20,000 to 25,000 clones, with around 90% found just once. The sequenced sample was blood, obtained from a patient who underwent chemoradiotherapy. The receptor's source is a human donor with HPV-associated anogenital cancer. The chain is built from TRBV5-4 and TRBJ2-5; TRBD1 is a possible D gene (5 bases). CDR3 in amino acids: CASSFGKGETQYF. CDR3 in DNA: TGTGCCAGCAGCTTTGGCAAGGGGGAGACCCAGTACTTC. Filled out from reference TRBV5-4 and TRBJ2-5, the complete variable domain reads ETGVTQSPTHLIKTRGQQVTLRCSSQSGHNTVSWYQQALGQGPQFIFQYYREEENGRGNFPPRFSGLQFPNYSSELNVNALELDDSALYLCASSFGKGETQYFGPGTRLLVL.